The sample holds one count of the clone carrying this TCR beta chain. As processed by the authors: Estimates of nucleated cell counts were drawn from the amplification of reference gene primers. Assay used: immunoSEQ multiplex PCR; TCRdb lists only in-frame clones, some missing. For V, J and clone size, that table is used; D and trimming come from the DNA. Among over 90,000 clones, about 84% were seen once, and the ten largest hold less than 4.5%. The data were obtained in a study of blood T cell repertoires in COVID-19. In the study overall: Spain, Italy and the United States supplied samples that represented acute and convalescent COVID-19. Sample material is recorded as cDNA or gDNA derived from T cells, B-cell-depleted T cells, or PBMCs.

Germline loops: CDR1 MDHEN, CDR2 SYDVKM. The CDR3 spans 15 residues. Trimming removed 7 bases from V and 0 bases from J; junction bases left unmatched: 6. The source material was peripheral blood. This chain joins TRBV28 and TRBJ2-3; TRBD2 aligns across 8 bases. The TCR comes from a man in his sixties with acute or convalescent COVID-19. The CDR3 DNA is TGTGCCAGCACCCAAGCGGGAGCAAGCACAGATACGCAGTATTTT. It specifies CASTQAGASTDTQYF.